This T cell receptor (beta chain) was recorded in a study of Graves' ophthalmopathy and Graves' hyperthyroidism. Across the whole study: No treatment had been given when peripheral blood was collected at initial diagnosis.

The sequenced template was RNA, covering the TCR beta CDR3 region. HTBI primers were used in a first-round RT-PCR, which preceded a second-round multiplex PCR. Via MiXCR, TCRdb re-called the multiplex PCR reads, giving one row per CDR3 protein. The sample contains approximately 460,000 distinct CDR3 sequences, roughly 14% of which appear only once. This clonotype was found many times. Its target is not known. Study-level points and caveats: Appearing in blood as well were most expanded thyroid clonotypes above 0.001 frequency.

No donor had other autoimmune disease, uncontrolled infection, pregnancy or lactation. This CDR3 is 16 amino acids long. The germline CDR1 and CDR2 sequences are SGHDN and FVKESK. V was clipped by 2 bases and J by 3 bases, with 11 bases between them. This chain uses TRBV14 with TRBJ1-6, with a possible D match to TRBD1 (5 bases). The receptor comes from a woman aged 25 to 39 with Graves' ophthalmopathy. The sequenced sample was blood. CDR3 sequence: CASSQQGGLYNSPLHF. In nucleotides, the CDR3 is TGTGCCAGCAGCCAACAGGGCGGACTCTATAATTCACCCCTCCACTTT.